These 3 T cell receptor beta chains originate from one sample sequenced in a study of blood T cell repertoires in COVID-19. Libraries were prepared by immunoSEQ multiplex PCR; TCRdb keeps only in-frame clonotypes and omits some of them. The sample lists about 200,000 clones, more than 80% seen once, with 1.2% in the top ten. Sequenced input: PBMCs or T cells enriched from blood (not recorded which). All receptors derive from a man between 25 and 39 years old who had recovered from COVID-19.

The chain employs TRBV7-6 and TRBJ2-7, with 9 bases identical to TRBD1. Per germline, CDR1 SGHVS and CDR2 FNYEAQ. The V gene end was trimmed by 0 bases and the J gene end by 0 bases; junction bases not matched to a gene: 3. The CDR3 consists of 16 residues. Written as DNA, the CDR3 is TGTGCCAGCAGCTTAGCGGGACAGGGATCCTCCTACGAGCAGTACTTC. Its translation: CASSLAGQGSSYEQYF. Complete variable domain (other parts from reference TRBV7-6 and TRBJ2-7): GAGVSQSPRYKVTKRGQDVALRCDPISGHVSLYWYRQALGQGPEFLTYFNYEAQQDKSGLPNDRFSAERPEGSISTLTIQRTEQRDSAMYRCASSLAGQGSSYEQYFGPGTRLTVT.

The rearrangement uses TRBV25-1 and TRBJ2-7, with 9 bases matching TRBD2. V was clipped by 1 base and J by 3 bases; unmatched bases: 10. CDR3 length equals 17 residues. From germline, CDR1 is MGHDK and CDR2 SYGVNS. CDR3 nucleotides: TGTGCCAGCAGTGAATCCGCGGCTAGCGGGGACCTCTACGAGCAGTACTTC. It is translated as CASSESAASGDLYEQYF.

The chain joins TRBV2 to TRBJ1-1; no definite D call. Looked up from germline, CDR1 is SNHLY and CDR2 is FYNNEI. The germline V and J ends were trimmed by 4 bases and 1 base, with 10 bases remaining between them. This CDR3 region has 14 residues. CDR3 nucleotides: TGTGCCAGCAGTGTCGACGGGGAGAACACTGAAGCTTTCTTT. Translating gives CASSVDGENTEAFF.